This T cell receptor beta chain was found in a study of T cells after posttransplantation cyclophosphamide. General study results and limits: Tissue-infiltrating T cells from skin or gut overlapped little with blood T cells. Recipient CMV seropositivity and CMV reactivation strongly tracked TRB clonality. Later post-transplant blood repertoires were often dominated by donor CD8+ memory clones.

Method: immunoSEQ multiplex PCR; TCRdb's copy keeps in-frame clones and lacks some. The sample includes roughly 20,000 clones, about nine tenths seen only once; the top ten take around 6.6%. Comment on this clone: Its target is unknown.

Busulfan-fludarabine conditioning, marrow transplant, and cyclophosphamide on days +3 and +4 were administered. The CDR3 extends over 15 amino acids. The V segment lost 8 bases and the J segment 7 bases; nucleotides outside the gene matches: 8. This TCR was sampled from a female patient between 40 and 50 years old who received an allogeneic stem cell transplant from a related donor, was CMV-positive, and had no GVHD. Some of the T cells may derive from the graft donor. Sequencing was performed on PBMCs, taken after allogeneic stem cell transplant with posttransplant cyclophosphamide. V gene TRBV23-1 combines with J gene TRBJ2-1; 13 nucleotides match TRBD2. TRBV23-1 is known as an ORF, though its function is uncertain. The CDR3 loop reads CASGPGTSGTNEQFF. DNA for the CDR3: TGCGCCAGCGGCCCAGGGACTAGCGGGACGAATGAGCAGTTCTTC.